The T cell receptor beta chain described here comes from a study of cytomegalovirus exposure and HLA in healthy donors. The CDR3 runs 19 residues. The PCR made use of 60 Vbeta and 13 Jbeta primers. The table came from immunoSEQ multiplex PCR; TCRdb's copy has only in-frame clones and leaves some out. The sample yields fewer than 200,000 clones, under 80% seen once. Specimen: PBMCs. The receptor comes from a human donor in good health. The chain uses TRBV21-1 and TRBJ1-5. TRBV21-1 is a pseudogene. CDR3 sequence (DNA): TGTGCCAGCAGCAAAAAGAGAGCGGCGGGGCGTTGTAGCAATCAGCCCCAGCATTTT. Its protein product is CASSKKRAAGRCSNQPQHF.